The 14 T cell receptor beta chains below were found in one sample sequenced in a study of T-cell memory formation after mild COVID-19. TCRdb re-analysed the 5' RACE reads in MiXCR, keeping a single row per CDR3 protein. In the table there are more than 300,000 distinct CDR3 sequences, 20% to 25% of which are singletons. The source material was PBMCs or a T cell subset sorted from them (not recorded which). The source is a man younger than 30 who had mild COVID-19 (a few samples of this study predate the infection). Cell type and time point are not known.

The CDR3 region has the DNA TGTGCCAGCAGCTCGGACGGCCGGAACACTGAAGCTTTCTTT. Translated, it gives CASSSDGRNTEAFF. This chain connects TRBV7-2 to TRBJ1-1, with unresolved D. V was clipped by 4 bases and J by 1 base, with 10 bases between them. The CDR3 spans 14 residues. Per germline, CDR1 SGHTA and CDR2 FQGNSA.

Only a few counts were recorded for this clonotype. The rearrangement uses TRBV5-5 and TRBJ2-5; a possible D gene is TRBD2 (7 bases). This CDR3 comprises 16 residues. The V gene's germline CDR1 is SGHKS and CDR2 YYEKEE (reference sequence). Trimming left V 4 bases short and J 5 bases short, with 21 bases between. The CDR3 DNA reads TGTGCCAGCAGCCCGGTACAGGGAGGGAACGGGGAGACCCAGTACTTC. It yields the protein CASSPVQGGNGETQYF.

This clonotype was counted many times. This chain uses TRBV4-2 with TRBJ2-2, with D hard to call. Deletions cut 7 bases from V and 0 bases from J, with 9 bases between. The CDR3 contains 14 residues. The germline gives CDR1 LGHNA, CDR2 YNFKEQ. DNA for the CDR3: TGTGCCAGCACCCTTGGGGCGAACACCGGGGAGCTGTTTTTT. This codes for CASTLGANTGELFF.

The chain has TRBV7-9 and TRBJ2-7; 8 nucleotides line up with TRBD1. The CDR3 covers 14 residues. V was pared by 2 bases and J by 4 bases, with 4 bases of the junction left unmatched. In germline, CDR1 is SEHNR, CDR2 FQNEAQ (reference sequence). CDR3: CASSLRQGAYEQYV. CDR3 bases: TGTGCCAGCAGCTTACGTCAGGGGGCGTACGAGCAGTACGTC.

V is TRBV20-1 and J is TRBJ2-1; TRBD2 agrees at 12 bases. Germline trimming cut 6 bases from V and 5 bases from J; bases unmatched to any gene: 14. Germline V gene data show CDR1 as DFQATT and CDR2 as SNEGSKA (reference sequence). This CDR3 contains 17 residues. The CDR3 region is CSAPSLAGGMVNNEQFF. DNA for the CDR3: TGCAGTGCCCCCTCCCTAGCGGGGGGGATGGTCAACAATGAGCAGTTCTTC.

The rearrangement uses TRBV3-1 and TRBJ1-1; D unclear. This CDR3 has 12 amino acids. The germline V gene encodes CDR1 LGHDT and CDR2 YNNKEL (reference sequence). V was clipped by 1 base and J by 8 bases, with 8 bases between them. CDR3 loop: CASSQVGPEAFF. The CDR3 nucleotides are TGTGCCAGCAGCCAAGTAGGACCGGAAGCTTTCTTT.

The rearrangement uses TRBV12-3 or TRBV12-4 and TRBJ2-7, with D tentatively TRBD1 (6 bases). The CDR3 runs to 14 residues. Trimming shortened V by 5 bases and J by 2 bases, and 13 bases separated the two germline ends. CDR3 nucleotide sequence: TGTGCCAGCAGTCATGACAGGTTCCCCTACGAGCAGTACTTC. Its protein product is CASSHDRFPYEQYF.

V usage is TRBV7-9 and J usage is TRBJ2-7; D might be TRBD2 (6 bases). Germline assignment: CDR1 SEHNR and CDR2 FQNEAQ (reference sequence). This CDR3 is built from 14 residues. Trimming pared 4 bases from V and 4 bases from J, leaving 14 bases between. The CDR3 DNA follows: TGTGCCAGCAGCTCCGGGGGAGGTCGGTACGAGCAGTACGTC. It specifies CASSSGGGRYEQYV.

This clonotype was counted ten times or more. This chain links TRBV4-2 with TRBJ2-3; 11 bases agree with TRBD1. In germline, CDR1 is LGHNA, CDR2 YNFKEQ. The CDR3 loop spans 17 amino acids. V gave up 4 bases and J gave up 5 bases; unmatched junction bases: 11. The DNA for the CDR3 is TGTGCCAGCAGCCCTATACAGGACAGGGGGCTGAAAGATACGCAGTATTTT. Amino acid sequence: CASSPIQDRGLKDTQYF.

This clonotype came up a few times. The chain recombines TRBV7-2 with TRBJ1-3, with a possible D match to TRBD1 (5 bases). The V and J ends lost 6 bases and 1 base respectively, with 13 bases between them. Germline V lookup: CDR1 SGHTA, CDR2 FQGNSA. This CDR3 has 15 residues. In DNA form, the CDR3 reads TGTGCCAGCAGTCGTCAGGGTCTATCTGGAAACACCATATATTTT. This translates into CASSRQGLSGNTIYF.

The chain is built from TRBV11-2 and TRBJ2-5; no clear D gene. CDR1 and CDR2 (germline): SGHAT, FQNNGV. CDR3 length equals 16 residues. V lost 3 bases and J 5 bases, leaving 19 bases between the germline ends. The CDR3 DNA sequence: TGTGCCAGCAGCTTTTTAGGTCGGGCGAGGAGTGAGACCCAGTACTTC. Encoded protein: CASSFLGRARSETQYF. Full variable domain (remainder filled in from reference TRBV11-2 and TRBJ2-5): EAGVAQSPRYKIIEKRQSVAFWCNPISGHATLYWYQQILGQGPKLLIQFQNNGVVDDSQLPKDRFSAERLKGVDSTLKIQPAKLEDSAVYLCASSFLGRARSETQYFGPGTRLLVL.

This clonotype was picked up a small number of times. The V and J genes are TRBV5-1 and TRBJ1-2; a weak D match, TRBD1 (5 bases). Deletions cut 0 bases from V and 6 bases from J, with 12 bases between. The CDR3 covers 14 residues. Looked up from germline, CDR1 is SGHRS and CDR2 is YFSETQ. The CDR3 protein is CASSLGGPRDGYTF. In nucleotides, the CDR3 is TGCGCCAGCAGCTTGGGTGGACCCAGGGATGGCTACACCTTC.

This clonotype was picked up many times. J is TRBJ1-1 and V is TRBV30, with 7 positions matching TRBD1. CDR1 and CDR2 from the germline V gene are GTSNPN and SVGIG (reference sequence). The CDR3 length is 12 residues. V shed 3 bases and J 9 bases; nucleotides not matched to a gene: 7. DNA of the CDR3: TGTGCCTGGAGCGCGCAGGGGGGAAAAGCTTTCTTT. Its translation is CAWSAQGGKAFF.

The chain joins TRBV20-1 to TRBJ2-6; TRBD2 is a possible D gene (5 bases). V was cut by 6 bases and J by 3 bases, with 12 bases left in between. Germline V gene data show CDR1 as DFQATT and CDR2 as SNEGSKA (reference sequence). The length of the CDR3 is 14 residues. CDR3 in amino acids: CSASRRVGANVLTF. The CDR3 DNA sequence: TGCAGTGCGTCCCGGCGGGTTGGGGCCAACGTCCTGACTTTC.